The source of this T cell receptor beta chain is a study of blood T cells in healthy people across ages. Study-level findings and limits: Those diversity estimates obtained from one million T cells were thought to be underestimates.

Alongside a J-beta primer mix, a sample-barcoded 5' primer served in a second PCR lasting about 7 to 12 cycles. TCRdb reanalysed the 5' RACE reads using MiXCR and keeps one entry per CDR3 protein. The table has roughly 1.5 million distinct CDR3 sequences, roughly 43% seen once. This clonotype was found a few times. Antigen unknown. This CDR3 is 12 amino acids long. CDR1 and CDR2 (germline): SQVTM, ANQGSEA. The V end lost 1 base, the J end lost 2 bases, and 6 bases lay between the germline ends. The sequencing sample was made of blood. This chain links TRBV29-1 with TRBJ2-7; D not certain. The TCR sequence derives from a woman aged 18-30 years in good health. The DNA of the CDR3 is TGCAGCGTTGAAGTCAGTCCCTACGAGCAGTACTTC. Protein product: CSVEVSPYEQYF.